This T cell receptor (beta chain) was sequenced in a study of Ad26.COV2.S vaccination and SARS-CoV-2 variants. Study-level information: Once, or twice with 56 days between doses, Ad26.COV2.S was given intramuscularly.

Treatment reported: around 19 received Ad26.COV2.S at low or high dose, single or two shots; about 5 received placebo; per-sample allocation not given. The investigators took samples on day 63 after the first vaccine or placebo injection. TCRdb's table, derived via immunoSEQ multiplex PCR, lists solely in-frame clones and lacks some. The table has about 400,000 clones, around 92% seen once; the top ten hold less than 2%. The input for sequencing was peripheral blood, taken in a trial of Ad26.COV2.S vaccine versus placebo. This clonotype was obtained from a person between 18 and 65 years old who received the Ad26.COV2.S COVID-19 vaccine or a placebo.

For the CDR3, the DNA is TGTGCCAGCAGCCGACAGGGGTTGGACACAGATACGCAGTATTTT. Protein: CASSRQGLDTDTQYF. This chain joins TRBV5-8 and TRBJ2-3, with 8 bases identical to TRBD1. Trimming at V came to 4 bases and at J to 2 bases, leaving 6 bases not matched to a gene. CDR1 is SGHTS and CDR2 is YDEGEE in the germline V gene. CDR3 length: 15 amino acids.